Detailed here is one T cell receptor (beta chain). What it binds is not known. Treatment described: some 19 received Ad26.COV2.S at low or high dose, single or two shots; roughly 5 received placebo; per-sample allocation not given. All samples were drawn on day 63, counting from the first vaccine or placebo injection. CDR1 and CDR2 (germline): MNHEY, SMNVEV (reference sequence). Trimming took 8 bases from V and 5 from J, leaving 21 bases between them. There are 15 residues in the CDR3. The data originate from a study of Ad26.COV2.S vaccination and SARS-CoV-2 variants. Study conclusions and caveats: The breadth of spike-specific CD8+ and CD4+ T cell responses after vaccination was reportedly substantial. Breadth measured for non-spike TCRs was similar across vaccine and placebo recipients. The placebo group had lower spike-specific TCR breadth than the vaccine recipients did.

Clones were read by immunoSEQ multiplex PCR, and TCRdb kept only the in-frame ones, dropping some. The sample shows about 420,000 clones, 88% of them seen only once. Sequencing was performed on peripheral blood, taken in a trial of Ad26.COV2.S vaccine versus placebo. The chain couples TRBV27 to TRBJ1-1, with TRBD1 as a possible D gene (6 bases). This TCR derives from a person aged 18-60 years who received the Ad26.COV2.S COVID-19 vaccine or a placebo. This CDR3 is CASSMGASPRTEAFF. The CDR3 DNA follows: TGTGCCAGCTCCATGGGGGCTTCCCCTCGGACTGAAGCTTTCTTT.